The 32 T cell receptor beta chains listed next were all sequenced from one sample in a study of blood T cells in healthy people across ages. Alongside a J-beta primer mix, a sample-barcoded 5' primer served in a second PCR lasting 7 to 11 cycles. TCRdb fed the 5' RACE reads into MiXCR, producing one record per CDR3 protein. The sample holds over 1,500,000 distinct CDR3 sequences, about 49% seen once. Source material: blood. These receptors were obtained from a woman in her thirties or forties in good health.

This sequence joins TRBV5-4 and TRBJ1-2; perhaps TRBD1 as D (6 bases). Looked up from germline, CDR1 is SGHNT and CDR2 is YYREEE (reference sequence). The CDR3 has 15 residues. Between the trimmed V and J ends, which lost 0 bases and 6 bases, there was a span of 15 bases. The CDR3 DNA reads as TGTGCCAGCAGCTTGGATTGGACAGCGCGGGATGGCTACACCTTC. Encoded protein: CASSLDWTARDGYTF.

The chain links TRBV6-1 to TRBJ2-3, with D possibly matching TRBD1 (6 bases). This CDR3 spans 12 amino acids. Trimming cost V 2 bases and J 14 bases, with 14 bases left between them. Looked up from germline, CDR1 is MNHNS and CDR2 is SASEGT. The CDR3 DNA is TGTGCCAGCAGTGAATTGCAGGGGTTGGGGTATTTT. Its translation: CASSELQGLGYF.

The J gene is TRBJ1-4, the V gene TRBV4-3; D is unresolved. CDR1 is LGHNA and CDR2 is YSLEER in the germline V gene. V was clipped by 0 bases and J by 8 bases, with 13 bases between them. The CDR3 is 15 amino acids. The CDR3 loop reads CASSQDRQVLEKLFF. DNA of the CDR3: TGCGCCAGCAGCCAAGATAGGCAGGTTTTGGAAAAACTGTTTTTT.

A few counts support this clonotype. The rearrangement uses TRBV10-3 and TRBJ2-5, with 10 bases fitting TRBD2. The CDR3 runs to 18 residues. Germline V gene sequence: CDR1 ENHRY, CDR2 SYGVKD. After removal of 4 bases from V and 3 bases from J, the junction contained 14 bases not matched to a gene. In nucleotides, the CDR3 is TGTGCCATCAGTGCCAGCGGGGGGGGTGCTGGGGATAAAGAGACCCAGTACTTC. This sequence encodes CAISASGGGAGDKETQYF.

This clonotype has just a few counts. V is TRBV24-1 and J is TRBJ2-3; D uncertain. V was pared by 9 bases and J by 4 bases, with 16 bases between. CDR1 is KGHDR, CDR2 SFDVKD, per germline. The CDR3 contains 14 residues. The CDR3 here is CATAFDVASDTQYF. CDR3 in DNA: TGTGCCACCGCCTTTGACGTCGCGTCAGATACGCAGTATTTT.

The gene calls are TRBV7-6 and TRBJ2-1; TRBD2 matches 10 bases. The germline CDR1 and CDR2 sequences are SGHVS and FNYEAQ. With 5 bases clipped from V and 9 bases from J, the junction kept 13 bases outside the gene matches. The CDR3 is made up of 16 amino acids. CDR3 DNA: TGTGCCAGCAGCACCATGAGCGGGGGGGCCGCGGGTGAGCAGTTCTTC. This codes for CASSTMSGGAAGEQFF.

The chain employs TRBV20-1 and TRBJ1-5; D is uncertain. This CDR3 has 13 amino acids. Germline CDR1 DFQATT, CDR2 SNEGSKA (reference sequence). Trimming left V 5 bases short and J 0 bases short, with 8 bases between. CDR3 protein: CSASEYSNQPQHF. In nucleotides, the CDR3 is TGCAGTGCTTCGGAATATAGCAATCAGCCCCAGCATTTT.

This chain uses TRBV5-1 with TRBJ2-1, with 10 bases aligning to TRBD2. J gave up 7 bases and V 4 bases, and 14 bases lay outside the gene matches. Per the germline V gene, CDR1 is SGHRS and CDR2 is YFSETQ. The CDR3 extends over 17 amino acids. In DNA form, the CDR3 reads TGCGCCAGCAGCCAAAGAAGGAGCGGGGGGGCTCAAAATGAGCAGTTCTTC. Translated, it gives CASSQRRSGGAQNEQFF.

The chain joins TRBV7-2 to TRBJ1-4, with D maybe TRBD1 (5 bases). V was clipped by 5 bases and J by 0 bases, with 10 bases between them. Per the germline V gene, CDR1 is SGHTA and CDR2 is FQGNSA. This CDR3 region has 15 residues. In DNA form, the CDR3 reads TGTGCCAGCAGCGCCGACAGTCCAACTAATGAAAAACTGTTTTTT. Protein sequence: CASSADSPTNEKLFF.

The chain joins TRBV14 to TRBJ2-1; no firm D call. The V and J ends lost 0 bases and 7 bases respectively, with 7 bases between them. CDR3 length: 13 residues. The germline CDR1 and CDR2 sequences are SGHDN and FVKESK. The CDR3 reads CASSQDSVNEQFF. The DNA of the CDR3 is TGTGCCAGCAGCCAAGATTCGGTAAATGAGCAGTTCTTC.

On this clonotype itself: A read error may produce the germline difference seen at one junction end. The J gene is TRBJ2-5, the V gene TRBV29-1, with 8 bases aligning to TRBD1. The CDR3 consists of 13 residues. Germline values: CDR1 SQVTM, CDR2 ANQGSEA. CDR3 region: CSVEGDRRETQYF. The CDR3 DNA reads TGCAGCGTAGAAGGGGACAGGCGGGAGACCCAGTACTTC.

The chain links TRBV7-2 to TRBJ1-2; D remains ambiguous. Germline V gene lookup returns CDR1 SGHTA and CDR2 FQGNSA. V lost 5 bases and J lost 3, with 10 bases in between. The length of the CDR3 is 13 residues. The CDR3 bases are TGTGCCAGCAGCCCCGGACGGGACTATGGCTACACCTTC. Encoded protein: CASSPGRDYGYTF.

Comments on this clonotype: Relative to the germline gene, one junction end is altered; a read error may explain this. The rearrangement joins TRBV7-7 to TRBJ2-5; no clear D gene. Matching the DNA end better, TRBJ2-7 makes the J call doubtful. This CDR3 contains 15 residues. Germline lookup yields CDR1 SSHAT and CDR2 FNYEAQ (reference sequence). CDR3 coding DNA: TGTGCTAGCAGCTTAGCCGAAGGCACCAACTACGAGCAGTACTTC. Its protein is CASSLAEGTNYEQYF.

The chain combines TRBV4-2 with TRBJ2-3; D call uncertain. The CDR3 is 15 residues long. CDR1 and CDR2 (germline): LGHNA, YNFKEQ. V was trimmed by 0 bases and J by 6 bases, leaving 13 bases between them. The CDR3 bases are TGTGCCAGCAGCCAAGATTTCAGAGTCTGGGATACGCAGTATTTT. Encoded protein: CASSQDFRVWDTQYF.

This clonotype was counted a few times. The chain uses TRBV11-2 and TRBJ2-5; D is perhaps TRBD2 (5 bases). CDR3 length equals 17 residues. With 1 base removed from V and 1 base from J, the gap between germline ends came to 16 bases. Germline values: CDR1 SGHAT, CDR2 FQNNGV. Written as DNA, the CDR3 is TGTGCCAGCAGCTTAGGCACCTGGACTGGCCCCCAAGAGACCCAGTACTTC. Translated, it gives CASSLGTWTGPQETQYF.

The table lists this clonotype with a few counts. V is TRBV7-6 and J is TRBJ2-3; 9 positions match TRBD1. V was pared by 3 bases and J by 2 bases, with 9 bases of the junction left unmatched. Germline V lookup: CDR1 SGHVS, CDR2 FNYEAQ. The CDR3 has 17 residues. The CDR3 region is CASSLVSGTGPTDTQYF. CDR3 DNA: TGTGCCAGCAGCTTGGTCTCCGGGACAGGGCCCACAGATACGCAGTATTTT.

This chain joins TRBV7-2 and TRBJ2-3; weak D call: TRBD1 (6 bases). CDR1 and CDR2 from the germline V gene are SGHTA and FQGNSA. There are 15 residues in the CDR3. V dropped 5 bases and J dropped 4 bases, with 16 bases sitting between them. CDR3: CASSNRPRGADTQYF. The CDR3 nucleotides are TGTGCCAGCAGCAACCGCCCCAGGGGCGCAGATACGCAGTATTTT.

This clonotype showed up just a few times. The CDR3 bases are TGTGCCAGCAGCTTACATCGTCGGACGGGGGGCTCTGGGGCCAACGTCCTGACTTTC. This sequence encodes CASSLHRRTGGSGANVLTF. The V and J genes are TRBV7-8 and TRBJ2-6; 7 bases are shared with TRBD2. This CDR3 is 19 amino acids long. The germline V gene has CDR1 SGHVS and CDR2 FQNEAQ. Trimming removed 2 bases from V and 0 bases from J; junction bases left unmatched: 10.

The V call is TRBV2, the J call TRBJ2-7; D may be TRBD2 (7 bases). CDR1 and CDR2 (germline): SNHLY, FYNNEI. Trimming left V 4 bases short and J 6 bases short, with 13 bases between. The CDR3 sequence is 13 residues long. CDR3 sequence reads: CASSVTGTIEQYF. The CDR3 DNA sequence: TGTGCCAGCAGTGTAACAGGGACTATCGAGCAGTACTTC.

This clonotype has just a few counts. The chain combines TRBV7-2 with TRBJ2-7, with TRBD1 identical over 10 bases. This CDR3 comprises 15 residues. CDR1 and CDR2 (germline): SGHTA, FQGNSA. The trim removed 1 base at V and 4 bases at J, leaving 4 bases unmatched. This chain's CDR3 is CASSLGGTGEYEQYF. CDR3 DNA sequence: TGTGCCAGCAGCTTAGGCGGGACAGGGGAGTACGAGCAGTACTTC.

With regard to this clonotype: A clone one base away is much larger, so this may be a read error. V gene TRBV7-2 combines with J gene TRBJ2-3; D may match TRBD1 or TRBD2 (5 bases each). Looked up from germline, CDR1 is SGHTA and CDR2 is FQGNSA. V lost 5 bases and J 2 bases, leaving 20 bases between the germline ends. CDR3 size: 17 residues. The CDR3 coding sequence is TGTGCCAGCAGCCCCCCCCCGGGGCCGTCGATCACAGATACGCAGTATTTT. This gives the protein CASSPPPGPSITDTQYF.

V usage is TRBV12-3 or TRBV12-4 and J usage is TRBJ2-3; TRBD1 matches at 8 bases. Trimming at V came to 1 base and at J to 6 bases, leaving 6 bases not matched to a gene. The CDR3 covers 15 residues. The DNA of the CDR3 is TGTGCCAGCAGTTTAGGGACAGGGAGTTCCGATACGCAGTATTTT. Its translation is CASSLGTGSSDTQYF.

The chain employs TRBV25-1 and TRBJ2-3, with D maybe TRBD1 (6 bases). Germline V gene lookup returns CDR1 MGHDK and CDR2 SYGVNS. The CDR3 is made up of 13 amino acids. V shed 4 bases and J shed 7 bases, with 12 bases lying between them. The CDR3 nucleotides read TGTGCCAGCAGTGCTTCAGGGGAGCATACGCAGTATTTT. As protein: CASSASGEHTQYF. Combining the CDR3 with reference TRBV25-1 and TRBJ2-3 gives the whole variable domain EADIYQTPRYLVIGTGKKITLECSQTMGHDKMYWYQQDPGMELHLIHYSYGVNSTEKGDLSSESTVSRIRTEHFPLTLESARPSHTSQYLCASSASGEHTQYFGPGTRLTVL.

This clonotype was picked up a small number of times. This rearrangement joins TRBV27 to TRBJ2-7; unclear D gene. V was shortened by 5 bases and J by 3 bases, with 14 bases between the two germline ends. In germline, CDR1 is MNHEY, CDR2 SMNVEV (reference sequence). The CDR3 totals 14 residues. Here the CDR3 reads CASSTKGALYEQYF. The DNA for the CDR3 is TGTGCCAGCAGTACGAAGGGTGCACTCTACGAGCAGTACTTC.

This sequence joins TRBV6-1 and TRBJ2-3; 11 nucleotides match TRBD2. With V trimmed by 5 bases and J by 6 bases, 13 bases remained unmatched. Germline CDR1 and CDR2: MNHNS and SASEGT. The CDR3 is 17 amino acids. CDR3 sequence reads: CASSTQTSGAFTDTQYF. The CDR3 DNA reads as TGTGCCAGCAGTACCCAGACTAGCGGGGCCTTCACGGATACGCAGTATTTT.

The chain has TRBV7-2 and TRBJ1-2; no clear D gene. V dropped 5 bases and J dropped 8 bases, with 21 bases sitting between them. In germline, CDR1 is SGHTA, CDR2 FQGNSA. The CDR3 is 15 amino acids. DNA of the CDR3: TGTGCCAGCAGCCCCTCGACGCCCCACATGGTGGGCTACACCTTC. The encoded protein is CASSPSTPHMVGYTF.

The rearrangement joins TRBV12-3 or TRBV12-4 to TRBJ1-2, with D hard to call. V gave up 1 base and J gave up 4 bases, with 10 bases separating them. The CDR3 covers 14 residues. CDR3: CASSLGRGPYGYTF. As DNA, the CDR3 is TGTGCCAGCAGTTTAGGAAGAGGCCCCTATGGCTACACCTTC.

This chain's CDR3 is CASSTWGTETQYF. As DNA, the CDR3 is TGTGCCAGCAGCACCTGGGGAACAGAGACCCAGTACTTC. V is TRBV9 and J is TRBJ2-5; no clear D gene. The CDR3 loop spans 13 amino acids. V lost 4 bases and J 4 bases, leaving 11 bases between the germline ends. Germline-derived CDR1 and CDR2 are SGDLS and YYNGEE.

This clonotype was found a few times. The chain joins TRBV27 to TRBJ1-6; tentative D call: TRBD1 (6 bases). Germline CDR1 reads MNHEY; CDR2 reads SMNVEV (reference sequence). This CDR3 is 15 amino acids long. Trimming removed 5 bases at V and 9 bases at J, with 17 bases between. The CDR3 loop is CASSPIEGVGSPLHF. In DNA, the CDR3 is TGTGCCAGCAGTCCGATTGAGGGGGTGGGTTCACCCCTCCACTTT.

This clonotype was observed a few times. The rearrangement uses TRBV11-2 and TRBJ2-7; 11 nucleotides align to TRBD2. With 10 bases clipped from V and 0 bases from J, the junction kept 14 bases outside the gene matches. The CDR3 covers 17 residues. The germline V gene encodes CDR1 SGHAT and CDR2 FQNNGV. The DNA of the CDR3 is TGTGCCACCACCGGGACTAGCGGACCAATTTCCTCCTACGAGCAGTACTTC. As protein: CATTGTSGPISSYEQYF.

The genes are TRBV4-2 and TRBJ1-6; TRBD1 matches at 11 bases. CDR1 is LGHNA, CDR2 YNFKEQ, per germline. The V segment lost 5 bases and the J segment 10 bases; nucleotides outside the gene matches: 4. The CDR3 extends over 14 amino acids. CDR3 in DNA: TGTGCCAGCAGCACTGGACAGGGGGCATCACCCCTCCACTTT. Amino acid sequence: CASSTGQGASPLHF.

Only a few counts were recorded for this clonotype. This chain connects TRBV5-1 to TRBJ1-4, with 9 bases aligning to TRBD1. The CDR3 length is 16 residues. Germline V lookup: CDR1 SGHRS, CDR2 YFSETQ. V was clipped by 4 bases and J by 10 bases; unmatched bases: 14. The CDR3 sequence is CASSTDQQGALGKLFF. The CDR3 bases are TGCGCCAGCAGCACGGACCAACAGGGGGCGCTTGGAAAACTGTTTTTT.